A single sample is the source of the 6 T cell receptor beta chains below, sequenced in a study of blood T cell repertoires in COVID-19. Here immunoSEQ multiplex PCR was the method, and the copy in TCRdb shows in-frame clones only, minus some. In the table there are 35,000 to 40,000 clones, approximately 90% of which are singletons. Source material: peripheral blood. These receptors were taken from a man between 60 and 75 years old with COVID-19, enrolled during active disease.

The chain couples TRBV28 to TRBJ2-7; 8 positions match TRBD1. The CDR3 is made up of 19 amino acids. Germline V CDR1 and CDR2: MDHEN, SYDVKM. With V trimmed by 5 bases and J by 5 bases, 23 bases remained unmatched. Here the CDR3 DNA reads TGTGCCAGCAGTCTAGGCCAGTTGTTTAAAGGACAGGGATTTAACGAGCAGTACTTC. Translating gives CASSLGQLFKGQGFNEQYF. The whole variable domain, filled in from reference TRBV28 and TRBJ2-7, reads DVKVTQSSRYLVKRTGEKVFLECVQDMDHENMFWYRQDPGLGLRLIYFSYDVKMKEKGDIPEGYSVSREKKERFSLILESASTNQTSMYLCASSLGQLFKGQGFNEQYFGPGTRLTVT.

The V and J genes are TRBV6-6 and TRBJ2-2, with TRBD2 as a possible D gene (6 bases). Looked up from germline, CDR1 is MNHNY and CDR2 is SVGAGI (reference sequence). Trimming left V 6 bases short and J 3 bases short, with 17 bases between. This CDR3 is built from 16 residues. The CDR3 DNA reads as TGTGCCAGCAGCCCCAGGCCTGGGGAGGACACCGGGGAGCTGTTTTTT. The encoded protein is CASSPRPGEDTGELFF.

The chain uses TRBV9 and TRBJ2-7; maybe TRBD1 (5 bases). CDR3 length: 14 residues. Per the germline V gene, CDR1 is SGDLS and CDR2 is YYNGEE. The germline V and J ends were trimmed by 0 bases and 2 bases, with 9 bases remaining between them. This chain's CDR3 is CASSVGRAPYEQYF. The CDR3 bases are TGTGCCAGCAGCGTAGGCAGGGCCCCCTACGAGCAGTACTTC.

V and J are TRBV28 and TRBJ1-1; perhaps TRBD1 as D (5 bases). The V end lost 6 bases, the J end lost 6 bases, and 14 bases lay between the germline ends. CDR1 and CDR2 from the germline V gene are MDHEN and SYDVKM. CDR3 length: 13 residues. CDR3 bases: TGTGCCAGCAGCCGATCTGACAGACCTGAAGCTTTCTTT. It is translated as CASSRSDRPEAFF.

The DNA for the CDR3 is TGCGCCAGCAGCCAAGAGGAAAGGCAGGACTCTGGAAACACCATATATTTT. It codes for CASSQEERQDSGNTIYF. The chain uses TRBV4-1 and TRBJ1-3; D is uncertain. This CDR3 contains 17 residues. The V end was cut by 0 bases, the J end by 0 bases, with 12 bases between. The germline V gene encodes CDR1 MGHRA and CDR2 YSYEKL.

Here the CDR3 reads CASGLGRDTQYF. The CDR3 DNA is TGTGCTAGTGGTTTGGGCCGGGATACGCAGTATTTT. This chain connects TRBV12-5 to TRBJ2-3; no clear D gene. The CDR3 is 12 residues long. From germline, CDR1 is LGHNT and CDR2 FRNRAP. Trimming left V 1 base short and J 6 bases short, with 5 bases between.